These 9 T cell receptor beta chains share one sample of origin, sequenced in a study of T cell responses to AZD1222 COVID-19 vaccine. The data were produced by immunoSEQ multiplex PCR, yet TCRdb's version contains in-frame clones alone and is incomplete. The sample holds some 110,000 clones; over 75% are singletons and the top ten take around 3.9%. The source was peripheral blood, collected on day 0 of MenACWY control vaccination. These TCRs come from an adult in good health.

This clone was seen only a few times. The chain is built from TRBV4-3 and TRBJ2-1; 12 nucleotides agree with TRBD2. The CDR3 is 19 residues long. The germline V gene has CDR1 LGHNA and CDR2 YSLEER. The J segment lost 9 bases and the V segment lost 1 base, leaving 16 bases of the junction unmatched. The CDR3 nucleotides are TGCGCCAGCAGCCAAGGTGTGTCCCTGACTAGCGGGGGACCGCCTGAGCAGTTCTTC. This gives the protein CASSQGVSLTSGGPPEQFF.

V and J are TRBV15 and TRBJ2-1; the match to TRBD2 covers 15 bases. V gave up 3 bases and J gave up 8 bases; unmatched junction bases: 2. Germline CDR1 and CDR2: LNHNV and YYDKDF (reference sequence). The CDR3 runs 15 residues. This CDR3 reads CATSRRTSGGDEQFF. CDR3 sequence (DNA): TGTGCCACCAGCAGGCGGACTAGCGGGGGGGATGAGCAGTTCTTC. Complete variable domain (other parts from reference TRBV15 and TRBJ2-1): DAMVIQNPRYQVTQFGKPVTLSCSQTLNHNVMYWYQQKSSQAPKLLFHYYDKDFNNEADTPDNFQSRRPNTSFCFLDIRSPGLGDTAMYLCATSRRTSGGDEQFFGPGTRLTVL.

The V call is TRBV28, the J call TRBJ1-6; D remains ambiguous. Deletions cut 8 bases from V and 5 bases from J, with 10 bases between. There are 13 residues in the CDR3. Per the germline V gene, CDR1 is MDHEN and CDR2 is SYDVKM. CDR3: CASRPLHNSPLHF. The CDR3 region has the DNA TGTGCCAGCCGCCCCCTTCATAATTCACCCCTCCACTTT.

This clone was detected a few times. In the same sample, other DNA sequences code for this CDR3. The chain couples TRBV7-9 to TRBJ2-5, with 10 bases identical to TRBD1. CDR1 and CDR2 from the germline V gene are SEHNR and FQNEAQ (reference sequence). V lost 1 base and J lost 2; bases outside the gene matches: 4. CDR3 length: 16 amino acids. The DNA of the CDR3 is TGTGCCAGCAGCTTAGGGGACAGGGGCCTACAAGAGACCCAGTACTTC. This gives the protein CASSLGDRGLQETQYF.

The J gene is TRBJ2-7, the V gene TRBV6-2 or TRBV6-3; possible D gene TRBD1, 6 bases. The CDR3 spans 14 residues. Trimming cost V 5 bases and J 0 bases, with 11 bases left between them. Germline CDR1 is MNHEY and CDR2 is SVGEGT. In DNA, the CDR3 is TGTGCCAGCAGTGGGGACACCACCTCCTACGAGCAGTACTTC. Encoded protein: CASSGDTTSYEQYF.

V and J are TRBV6-6 and TRBJ2-1; D is possibly TRBD2 (6 bases). There are 16 residues in the CDR3. Trimming took 7 bases from V and 7 from J, leaving 23 bases between them. Per germline, CDR1 MNHNY and CDR2 SVGAGI (reference sequence). The CDR3 here is CASTPKKGGVRNEQFF. Written as DNA, the CDR3 is TGTGCCAGCACCCCAAAAAAGGGCGGGGTCCGGAATGAGCAGTTCTTC.

The rearrangement links TRBV7-3 to TRBJ2-7; D tentatively reads TRBD1 or TRBD2 (5 bases each). CDR3 length equals 15 residues. V was shortened by 3 bases and J by 0 bases, with 12 bases between the two germline ends. CDR1 is SGHTA, CDR2 FQGTGA, per germline. The CDR3 DNA reads TGTGCCAGCAGCTTGGGGCGGACTGACTCCTACGAGCAGTACTTC. Amino acids: CASSLGRTDSYEQYF.

The rearrangement links TRBV2 to TRBJ2-1; 11 bases are shared with TRBD1. The CDR3 is 15 residues long. V was pared by 2 bases and J by 6 bases, with 3 bases of the junction left unmatched. CDR1 is SNHLY and CDR2 is FYNNEI in the germline V gene. The CDR3 nucleotides read TGTGCCAGCAGTGAATTGGGACAGGGGGTCAATGAGCAGTTCTTC. It codes for CASSELGQGVNEQFF.

The chain recombines TRBV15 with TRBJ1-1; possibly TRBD1 for D (5 bases). Trimming took off 0 bases at V and 1 base at J, with 9 bases between the two ends. The germline gives CDR1 LNHNV, CDR2 YYDKDF (reference sequence). This CDR3 has 15 amino acids. CDR3 sequence reads: CATSRDFQGNTEAFF. DNA for the CDR3: TGTGCCACCAGCAGAGATTTTCAGGGGAACACTGAAGCTTTCTTT.